Below, 27 T cell receptor beta chains from the same sample are listed, as sequenced in a study of shared T cell receptors in the human thymus (dated by TCRdb to the early 2020s). The library came from the immunoSEQ multiplex PCR assay. Here the immuneACCESS table is served through TCRdb, limited to in-frame sequences with V and J called. Missing clones are a known gap in these copies; in checked studies unresolved V genes cover under half, and the rest lacks a known reason. The sample table contains about 380,000 clones; only one count was recorded for over 90% of them. The top ten clonotypes cover 0.02% of the sample. Input material: thymocytes. The receptors shown here come from a human donor.

The V and J genes are TRBV28 and TRBJ2-3, with no clear D. This CDR3 is built from 15 residues. V was cut by 2 bases and J by 2 bases, with 11 bases left in between. Per the germline V gene, CDR1 is MDHEN and CDR2 is SYDVKM. This chain's CDR3 is CASSLRNYDTDTQYF. DNA of the CDR3: TGTGCCAGCAGTTTACGGAACTATGACACAGATACGCAGTATTTT.

The gene calls are TRBV7-6 and TRBJ2-3; D is unresolved. The V end lost 3 bases, the J end lost 3 bases, and 13 bases lay between the germline ends. CDR3 size: 15 residues. Germline-derived CDR1 and CDR2 are SGHVS and FNYEAQ. CDR3 in amino acids: CASSFQNPETDTQYF. CDR3 nucleotide sequence: TGTGCCAGCAGCTTCCAAAACCCGGAAACAGATACGCAGTATTTT.

CDR3 sequence reads: CASSPPEREDTGELFF. The CDR3 DNA reads TGTGCCAGCAGCCCCCCGGAGCGGGAGGACACCGGGGAGCTGTTTTTT. The chain couples TRBV28 to TRBJ2-2; 9 positions match TRBD2. V dropped 6 bases and J dropped 3; count of bases not matched to a gene: 8. The length of the CDR3 is 16 residues. Germline CDR1 MDHEN, CDR2 SYDVKM.

This CDR3 is CASSPWTGMNTEAFF. The CDR3, as DNA: TGCGCCAGCAGCCCGTGGACAGGGATGAACACTGAAGCTTTCTTT. This sequence joins TRBV4-3 and TRBJ1-1; TRBD1 matches 8 bases. The CDR3 consists of 15 residues. After removal of 4 bases from V and 0 bases from J, the junction contained 4 bases not matched to a gene. Germline assignment: CDR1 LGHNA and CDR2 YSLEER.

This clone appeared a few times. The V and J genes are TRBV29-1 and TRBJ2-3, with D perhaps matching TRBD1 or TRBD2 (5 bases each). Germline V CDR1 and CDR2: SQVTM, ANQGSEA. The CDR3 has 16 residues. Trimming left V 5 bases short and J 2 bases short, with 20 bases between. In DNA, the CDR3 is TGCAGCGTTACCATGGGGGAGCCGGGGTACACAGATACGCAGTATTTT. Translated, it gives CSVTMGEPGYTDTQYF.

The chain recombines TRBV28 with TRBJ1-5; 8 positions agree with TRBD1. V dropped 10 bases and J dropped 0; count of bases not matched to a gene: 11. This CDR3 spans 16 amino acids. Looked up from germline, CDR1 is MDHEN and CDR2 is SYDVKM. Here the CDR3 DNA reads TGTGCCATCCGAGCAGGGGGCAAGTATAGCAATCAGCCCCAGCATTTT. It yields the protein CAIRAGGKYSNQPQHF.

The V call is TRBV28, the J call TRBJ2-4, with D possibly TRBD1 on 6 matching bases. This CDR3 is 23 amino acids long. In germline, CDR1 is MDHEN, CDR2 SYDVKM. V was cut by 4 bases and J by 0 bases, with 34 bases left in between. CDR3 sequence reads: CASSSSYRTDPPRRQVAKNIQYF. The CDR3 region has the DNA TGTGCCAGCAGTTCCTCGTATAGGACCGACCCCCCACGTCGACAGGTAGCCAAAAACATTCAGTACTTC.

The chain carries TRBV28 and TRBJ2-7, with TRBD1 matching 7 bases. The CDR3 consists of 16 residues. Germline values: CDR1 MDHEN, CDR2 SYDVKM. The V and J ends lost 6 bases and 0 bases, in that order; junction bases with no gene match: 11. CDR3 protein: CASSTPDRFPSYEQYF. The CDR3 DNA is TGTGCCAGCAGCACACCGGACAGGTTCCCCTCCTACGAGCAGTACTTC.

This sequence joins TRBV5-6 and TRBJ2-7, with no clear D. The CDR3 contains 14 residues. Trimming pared 3 bases from V and 0 bases from J, leaving 10 bases between. Per germline, CDR1 SGHDT and CDR2 YYEEEE. This CDR3 reads CASSSVHHSYEQYF. In DNA, the CDR3 is TGTGCCAGCAGCTCGGTTCATCACTCCTACGAGCAGTACTTC.

This clone was counted once. The V call is TRBV7-3, the J call TRBJ1-3; perhaps TRBD1 as D (6 bases). The ends were cut back, 5 bases at V and 0 bases at J, with 11 bases in the middle. The CDR3 has 15 residues. Looked up from germline, CDR1 is SGHTA and CDR2 is FQGTGA. The CDR3 DNA follows: TGTGCCAGCAGCGCGACAGGAACCTCTGGAAACACCATATATTTT. Translation: CASSATGTSGNTIYF.

The rearrangement links TRBV6-5 to TRBJ1-2, with 9 bases that match TRBD1. The CDR3 runs to 14 residues. Trimming cost V 2 bases and J 5 bases; bases outside gene matches: 3. CDR1 is MNHEY and CDR2 is SVGAGI in the germline V gene. The CDR3 DNA sequence: TGTGCCAGCAGTTACACAGGGGGCTGGTATGGCTACACCTTC. Translated, it gives CASSYTGGWYGYTF.

This clone was observed once. The chain joins TRBV7-8 to TRBJ1-2; possibly TRBD1 for D (5 bases). This CDR3 contains 17 residues. The V end was cut by 2 bases, the J end by 5 bases, with 21 bases between. The germline V gene has CDR1 SGHVS and CDR2 FQNEAQ. The chain's CDR3 is CASSLSPILGRTYGYTF. DNA of the CDR3: TGTGCCAGCAGCTTAAGTCCAATACTGGGACGGACGTATGGCTACACCTTC.

The chain recombines TRBV27 with TRBJ2-1; D not resolved. The germline CDR1 and CDR2 sequences are MNHEY and SMNVEV (reference sequence). This CDR3 is 16 amino acids long. The ends were cut back, 6 bases at V and 0 bases at J, with 15 bases in the middle. The CDR3 sequence is CASRSASVSSYNEQFF. CDR3 in DNA: TGTGCCAGCAGATCCGCGAGCGTGAGCTCCTACAATGAGCAGTTCTTC.

This clone was detected once. The rearrangement joins TRBV5-6 to TRBJ2-3; D remains ambiguous. The germline V gene has CDR1 SGHDT and CDR2 YYEEEE. The CDR3 has 12 amino acids. V lost 2 bases and J 6 bases, leaving 7 bases between the germline ends. The CDR3 protein is CASSLRLDTQYF. CDR3 sequence (DNA): TGTGCCAGCAGCTTAAGACTGGATACGCAGTATTTT.

This chain uses TRBV6-1 with TRBJ1-6; D is ambiguous. This CDR3 comprises 11 residues. CDR1 MNHNS and CDR2 SASEGT come from the germline V gene. V shed 2 bases and J shed 14 bases, with 7 bases lying between them. The CDR3 sequence: CASSERGALHF. For the CDR3, the DNA is TGTGCCAGCAGTGAACGGGGTGCCCTCCACTTT.

The rearrangement uses TRBV28 and TRBJ2-6, with 7 bases lining up with TRBD2. The CDR3 is 15 residues long. Germline loops: CDR1 MDHEN, CDR2 SYDVKM. V shed 3 bases, J shed 8 bases, and the junction held 7 bases outside the gene matches. CDR3 coding DNA: TGTGCCAGCAGTTTGGGGGACTATCCATCCAACGTCCTGACTTTC. This encodes CASSLGDYPSNVLTF.

The chain joins TRBV5-5 to TRBJ2-3, with D uncertain. Between the trimmed V and J ends, which lost 4 bases and 4 bases, there was a span of 10 bases. The CDR3 has 13 residues. Germline CDR1 SGHKS, CDR2 YYEKEE (reference sequence). The CDR3, as DNA: TGTGCCAGCAGCCCATCTGGGGCAGATACGCAGTATTTT. Its translation is CASSPSGADTQYF.

The chain uses TRBV5-6 and TRBJ1-1; D perhaps matches TRBD1 (6 bases). Germline V gene lookup returns CDR1 SGHDT and CDR2 YYEEEE. Deletions cut 1 base from V and 6 bases from J, with 10 bases between. CDR3 length: 13 amino acids. This CDR3 reads CASSLNQGPEAFF. CDR3 nucleotide sequence: TGTGCCAGCAGCTTGAACCAGGGGCCTGAAGCTTTCTTT.

This chain joins TRBV18 and TRBJ2-1, with D perhaps being TRBD1 or TRBD2 (5 bases each). From germline, CDR1 is KGHSH and CDR2 LQKENI. The CDR3 loop spans 16 amino acids. The V and J ends lost 1 base and 7 bases respectively, with 17 bases between them. In nucleotides, the CDR3 is TGTGCCAGCTCACCACGGGGCGGGTCGAGTGTAAATGAGCAGTTCTTC. Amino acids: CASSPRGGSSVNEQFF.

The genes are TRBV27 and TRBJ2-3, with TRBD2 identical over 8 bases. The germline CDR1 and CDR2 sequences are MNHEY and SMNVEV (reference sequence). With 6 bases clipped from V and 5 bases from J, the junction kept 10 bases outside the gene matches. The CDR3 is made up of 15 amino acids. The CDR3 region is CASRRQRERGDTQYF. CDR3 coding DNA: TGTGCCAGCAGAAGGCAGCGGGAGAGGGGAGATACGCAGTATTTT.

The V gene is TRBV6-5, the J gene TRBJ1-2; a weak D match, TRBD1 (6 bases). Germline assignment: CDR1 MNHEY and CDR2 SVGAGI. The CDR3 runs 15 residues. V was cut by 4 bases and J by 2 bases, with 14 bases left in between. The DNA of the CDR3 is TGTGCCAGCAGTTGCACGGGGGGGGGCAACTATGGCTACACCTTC. It codes for CASSCTGGGNYGYTF.

V is TRBV7-9 and J is TRBJ1-2, with 7 nucleotides matching TRBD1. Germline trimming cut 4 bases from V and 4 bases from J; bases unmatched to any gene: 3. Per germline, CDR1 SEHNR and CDR2 FQNEAQ (reference sequence). This CDR3 contains 13 residues. CDR3 nucleotide sequence: TGTGCCAGCAGCTCAGCAGGGGGCTATGGCTACACCTTC. Encoded protein: CASSSAGGYGYTF. Full variable domain (remainder filled in from reference TRBV7-9 and TRBJ1-2): DTGVSQNPRHKITKRGQNVTFRCDPISEHNRLYWYRQTLGQGPEFLTYFQNEAQLEKSRLLSDRFSAERPKGSFSTLEIQRTEQGDSAMYLCASSSAGGYGYTFGSGTRLTVV.

DNA of the CDR3: TGTGCCAGCAGTTCCTCTGGGATGCGGGACAGGGAGTACGAGCAGTACTTC. This translates into CASSSSGMRDREYEQYF. J is TRBJ2-7 and V is TRBV28, with 9 positions matching TRBD1. In germline, CDR1 is MDHEN, CDR2 SYDVKM. The CDR3 length is 17 residues. Trimming cost V 4 bases and J 4 bases; bases outside gene matches: 14. The entire variable domain, with the rest obtained from reference TRBV28 and TRBJ2-7, is as follows: DVKVTQSSRYLVKRTGEKVFLECVQDMDHENMFWYRQDPGLGLRLIYFSYDVKMKEKGDIPEGYSVSREKKERFSLILESASTNQTSMYLCASSSSGMRDREYEQYFGPGTRLTVT.

The rearrangement links TRBV28 to TRBJ2-1; D is unclear. Germline lookup yields CDR1 MDHEN and CDR2 SYDVKM. With 5 bases removed from V and 3 bases from J, the gap between germline ends came to 14 bases. This CDR3 spans 15 amino acids. The CDR3 reads CASSGPAADYNEQFF. In nucleotides, the CDR3 is TGTGCCAGCAGTGGCCCGGCAGCCGACTACAATGAGCAGTTCTTC.

The rearrangement joins TRBV2 to TRBJ2-2; 11 bases are a match to TRBD2. Germline lookup yields CDR1 SNHLY and CDR2 FYNNEI. Germline trimming cut 6 bases from V and 1 base from J; bases unmatched to any gene: 7. The CDR3 is 17 amino acids. In nucleotides, the CDR3 is TGTGCCAGCAGGGGTAACACTAGCGGGAGGAACACCGGGGAGCTGTTTTTT. It codes for CASRGNTSGRNTGELFF.

CDR3 sequence: CASIVTNRGQPQHF. The CDR3 DNA is TGTGCCAGCATCGTCACTAACAGGGGACAGCCCCAGCATTTT. The J gene is TRBJ1-5, the V gene TRBV5-4; 7 positions match TRBD1. CDR1 and CDR2 (germline): SGHNT, YYREEE (reference sequence). J gave up 7 bases and V 6 bases, and 10 bases lay outside the gene matches. The CDR3 has 14 amino acids.

This chain connects TRBV6-1 to TRBJ1-2; D is uncertain. The V end lost 1 base, the J end lost 7 bases, and 7 bases lay between the germline ends. The CDR3 totals 12 residues. The V gene's germline CDR1 is MNHNS and CDR2 SASEGT. CDR3 nucleotide sequence: TGTGCCAGCAGTGAAGTGTGGGGTGGCTACACCTTC. Protein product: CASSEVWGGYTF.